A selection of T cell receptor beta chains follows, all from one sample in a study of beta chain features in type 1 diabetes. Generated by immunoSEQ multiplex PCR, the TCRdb table keeps only in-frame clones and is missing some. The sample holds 150,000 or so clones; approximately 9% are singletons and the top ten take 2% to 3%. The sample taken for sequencing was central memory CD4+ T cells from blood. These TCRs come from a young woman in good health. The CDR3 runs from the conserved cysteine through the conserved F or W. A D gene is named only where the DNA matches it firmly. The size of a clone is reported for some rows only, either as once, few or many, or as a class for expanded clones.

abundance: -; len: 17; d_gene: -; v_gene: TRBV11-3; j_gene: TRBJ2-1; CDR3aa: CASSLDGNRLSYNEQFF; CDR3nt: TGTGCCAGCAGCTTAGATGGGAACAGGCTCTCCTACAATGAGCAGTTCTTC
abundance: few; len: 16; d_gene: -; v_gene: TRBV5-1; j_gene: TRBJ1-3; CDR3aa: CASSLTSTGAGNTIYF; CDR3nt: TGCGCCAGCAGCCTCACTTCGACAGGCGCTGGAAACACCATATATTTT
abundance: few; len: 15; d_gene: -; v_gene: TRBV23-1; j_gene: TRBJ1-5; CDR3aa: CASSQSQLRGKPQHF; CDR3nt: TGCGCCAGCAGTCAATCACAACTACGGGGGAAGCCCCAGCATTTT
abundance: few; len: 13; d_gene: -; v_gene: TRBV7-9; j_gene: TRBJ1-1; CDR3aa: CASSLGQNTEAFF; CDR3nt: TGTGCCAGCAGCCTGGGGCAGAACACTGAAGCTTTCTTT
abundance: -; len: 12; d_gene: TRBD1; v_gene: TRBV29-1; j_gene: TRBJ1-2; CDR3aa: CSVVGQGNGYTF; CDR3nt: TGCAGCGTTGTAGGACAGGGAAATGGCTACACCTTC
abundance: -; len: 13; d_gene: -; v_gene: TRBV30; j_gene: TRBJ2-5; CDR3aa: CAWSGGLQETQYF; CDR3nt: TGTGCCTGGAGCGGGGGGCTCCAAGAGACCCAGTACTTC
abundance: few; len: 16; d_gene: -; v_gene: TRBV2; j_gene: TRBJ1-1; CDR3aa: CASSDRLLKMNTEAFF; CDR3nt: TGTGCCAGCAGTGACCGGTTGCTGAAAATGAACACTGAAGCTTTCTTT
abundance: -; len: 14; d_gene: -; v_gene: TRBV7-2; j_gene: TRBJ2-7; CDR3aa: CASSPYGGRREQYF; CDR3nt: TGTGCCAGCAGCCCCTATGGGGGCCGCAGGGAGCAGTACTTC
abundance: few; len: 15; d_gene: TRBD2; v_gene: TRBV25-1; j_gene: TRBJ2-1; CDR3aa: CASSELSGRGHEQFF; CDR3nt: TGTGCCAGCAGTGAATTAAGCGGGAGGGGCCATGAGCAGTTCTTC
abundance: few; len: 14; d_gene: TRBD2; v_gene: TRBV6-4; j_gene: TRBJ2-3; CDR3aa: CASSDRGGTDTQYF; CDR3nt: TGTGCCAGCAGTGACCGGGGGGGCACAGATACGCAGTATTTT